Below, 21 T cell receptor delta chains from the same sample are listed, as sequenced in a study of Vδ1+ human thymocytes. Overall study findings and caveats: Thymic TRG and TRD repertoires appeared highly polyclonal.

Their specific antigens are unknown. Extracted RNA was reverse transcribed into cDNA. CDR3 amplicons came from multiplex PCR with pooled V-gene forward and constant-region reverse primers. TCRdb fed the multiplex PCR reads into CATT to redo clone calling. The sample holds 70,000 or so delta-chain clones, around 32% seen once. The sample taken for sequencing was Vdelta1+ gamma-delta thymocytes from the thymus. The subset here: FACS-sorted CD3+ TCRalphabeta- TCRVdelta1+ TCRVdelta2- thymocytes. The receptor set was obtained from a boy younger than two who had congenital heart surgery.

V usage is TRDV1 and J usage is TRDJ1, with 10 nucleotides matching TRDD3. After removal of 2 bases from V and 0 bases from J, the junction contained 9 bases not matched to a gene. Germline CDR1 reads TSWWSYY; CDR2 reads QGS. The length of the CDR3 is 18 residues. The CDR3 nucleotides read TGTGCTCTTGGGGAATTATCCTGTACTGGGGGATACACCGATAAACTCATCTTT. Protein product: CALGELSCTGGYTDKLIF.

This chain links TRDV1 with TRDJ1; 11 bases line up with TRDD3. CDR1 is TSWWSYY and CDR2 is QGS in the germline V gene. Unmatched junction bases numbered 22, after V lost 0 bases and J lost 4 bases. The CDR3 has 22 residues. For the CDR3, the DNA is TGTGCTCTTGGGGAACTTCCCCGCTTTCCTCTCCCCGTACTGGGGGATAGCGATAAACTCATCTTT. This sequence encodes CALGELPRFPLPVLGDSDKLIF.

This clone has a handful of counts. V gene TRDV1 combines with J gene TRDJ1; TRDD3 aligns across 8 bases. The germline gives CDR1 TSWWSYY, CDR2 QGS. The CDR3 is made up of 26 amino acids. V lost 7 bases and J lost 1; bases outside the gene matches: 41. CDR3 loop: CALAFPGPSRDTQTTRGEACTDKLIF. The CDR3 DNA follows: TGTGCTCTTGCATTTCCCGGCCCCTCTAGGGATACGCAGACAACACGGGGGGAAGCGTGCACCGATAAACTCATCTTT.

This clone has just a few counts. The chain couples TRDV1 to TRDJ1; 9 bases are shared with TRDD3. The germline gives CDR1 TSWWSYY, CDR2 QGS. Germline trimming cut 3 bases from V and 3 bases from J; bases unmatched to any gene: 29. The CDR3 length is 23 residues. The CDR3 here is CALGETSGIGILIWGYDPDKLIF. The CDR3 DNA follows: TGTGCTCTTGGGGAGACAAGCGGGATTGGGATCCTGATCTGGGGATACGACCCCGATAAACTCATCTTT.

This clone was observed a handful of times. The gene calls are TRDV1 and TRDJ1, with D uncertain. Germline CDR1 and CDR2: TSWWSYY and QGS. The length of the CDR3 is 19 residues. V was pared by 2 bases and J by 0 bases, with 22 bases between. The DNA of the CDR3 is TGTGCTCTTGGGGAAATAGAGGCTAGCGAGGGAGACTACACCGATAAACTCATCTTT. Protein product: CALGEIEASEGDYTDKLIF.

Details on this clone: Other DNA sequences in this specimen translate into the identical CDR3. This chain joins TRDV1 and TRDJ1; TRDD2 is a possible D gene (6 bases). Trimming shortened V by 3 bases and J by 2 bases, and 19 bases separated the two germline ends. From germline, CDR1 is TSWWSYY and CDR2 QGS. The CDR3 is 17 amino acids. The CDR3 DNA is TGTGCTCTTGGGGAGGGCGTCCTTCCCATCCCAACCGATAAACTCATCTTT. This sequence encodes CALGEGVLPIPTDKLIF.

The chain combines TRDV1 with TRDJ1; D remains ambiguous. V was pared by 7 bases and J by 3 bases, with 24 bases between. CDR1 is TSWWSYY and CDR2 is QGS in the germline V gene. The CDR3 totals 17 residues. CDR3 in DNA: TGTGCTCTTGTTTGTCCAACCGGGAAGAAAGAAGCCGATAAACTCATCTTT. It translates to CALVCPTGKKEADKLIF.

The rearrangement links TRDV1 to TRDJ1, with 8 bases fitting TRDD3. The CDR3 totals 21 residues. Germline lookup yields CDR1 TSWWSYY and CDR2 QGS. J was trimmed by 2 bases and V by 5 bases; bases with no gene match: 25. The CDR3 loop reads CALGPTPILYWGPRRTDKLIF. The CDR3 DNA is TGTGCTCTTGGGCCAACTCCCATACTATACTGGGGGCCCCGGCGGACCGATAAACTCATCTTT.

This sequence joins TRDV1 and TRDJ1; D could derive from TRDD2 or TRDD3 (8 bases each). Trimming took 0 bases from V and 0 from J, leaving 20 bases between them. In germline, CDR1 is TSWWSYY, CDR2 QGS. The CDR3 is 19 amino acids. CDR3 nucleotide sequence: TGTGCTCTTGGGGAACTCTTCCTACGACTGGGGGCCCACACCGATAAACTCATCTTT. This gives the protein CALGELFLRLGAHTDKLIF.

J is TRDJ1 and V is TRDV1, with TRDD3 as a possible D gene (6 bases). Germline V lookup: CDR1 TSWWSYY, CDR2 QGS. V lost 1 base to trimming and J lost 0 bases, with 21 bases between them. CDR3 length: 19 residues. CDR3 residues: CALGERFTYVGGNTDKLIF. CDR3 sequence (DNA): TGTGCTCTTGGGGAACGATTCACCTACGTGGGGGGGAACACCGATAAACTCATCTTT.

This clone was counted only a few times. This chain links TRDV1 with TRDJ1, with 9 bases aligning to TRDD3. The length of the CDR3 is 17 residues. Germline values: CDR1 TSWWSYY, CDR2 QGS. V gave up 4 bases and J gave up 0 bases; unmatched junction bases: 9. CDR3 nucleotides: TGTGCTCTTGGGGGGGGTACTGGGGGACCCTACACCGATAAACTCATCTTT. Translation gives CALGGGTGGPYTDKLIF.

This clone was counted a few times. The chain combines TRDV1 with TRDJ1; 9 nucleotides align to TRDD2. The CDR3 extends over 22 amino acids. The junction had 27 bases not matched to a gene; V was cut back by 3 bases and J by 4 bases. CDR1 and CDR2 (germline): TSWWSYY, QGS. In DNA form, the CDR3 reads TGTGCTCTTGGGGAGCCTACTCCTTCCTACGTACAGGCTTCGGGGACGAGCGATAAACTCATCTTT. The encoded protein is CALGEPTPSYVQASGTSDKLIF.

The V and J genes are TRDV1 and TRDJ1; 8 nucleotides match TRDD3. The J segment lost 3 bases and the V segment lost 2 bases, leaving 17 bases of the junction unmatched. This CDR3 is built from 19 residues. The V gene's germline CDR1 is TSWWSYY and CDR2 QGS. The CDR3 DNA sequence: TGTGCTCTTGGGGAAGTATCGGCGGGGTCGTACTGGGGGCCCGATAAACTCATCTTT. This sequence encodes CALGEVSAGSYWGPDKLIF.

This clone was picked up a small number of times. The sample carries other DNA sequences with the same CDR3. The chain carries TRDV1 and TRDJ1, with 7 nucleotides matching TRDD3. The CDR3 consists of 22 residues. V was pared by 0 bases and J by 0 bases, with 22 bases of the junction left unmatched. Looked up from germline, CDR1 is TSWWSYY and CDR2 is QGS. The CDR3 region has the DNA TGTGCTCTTGGGGAACTAGGGTTACCCTATTTCGGGGGATCACGGTACACCGATAAACTCATCTTT. Protein product: CALGELGLPYFGGSRYTDKLIF.

The chain employs TRDV1 and TRDJ1; 10 bases align to TRDD3. Germline CDR1 reads TSWWSYY; CDR2 reads QGS. V lost 0 bases and J lost 6; bases outside the gene matches: 43. CDR3 length: 28 residues. CDR3: CALGELPHSYHSLLGDPSRLPKHHKLIF. CDR3 coding DNA: TGTGCTCTTGGGGAACTACCCCATTCCTACCATTCTCTACTGGGGGATCCTTCTAGACTCCCAAAGCACCATAAACTCATCTTT.

The chain employs TRDV1 and TRDJ1; TRDD3 agrees at 13 bases. Germline assignment: CDR1 TSWWSYY and CDR2 QGS. The CDR3 runs to 23 residues. The junction had 20 bases not matched to a gene; V was cut back by 1 base and J by 0 bases. CDR3 DNA sequence: TGTGCTCTTGGGGAACCGAATTCCCAACTGGGGGATACGGCCCTGATTTACACCGATAAACTCATCTTT. It translates to CALGEPNSQLGDTALIYTDKLIF.

The chain carries TRDV1 and TRDJ1; 9 bases agree with TRDD3. V dropped 2 bases and J dropped 6; count of bases not matched to a gene: 16. The CDR3 is 18 amino acids. CDR1 is TSWWSYY, CDR2 QGS, per germline. The CDR3 bases are TGTGCTCTTGGGGAAGGAGACGTCCTTTACTGGGGGACGCATAAACTCATCTTT. Encoded protein: CALGEGDVLYWGTHKLIF.

The chain joins TRDV1 to TRDJ1; D may be TRDD3 (8 bases). This CDR3 region has 24 residues. Trimming removed 0 bases from V and 0 bases from J, with 35 bases in between. The germline V gene encodes CDR1 TSWWSYY and CDR2 QGS. This CDR3 is CALGELKQGFLTVDWGWYTDKLIF. The CDR3 DNA sequence: TGTGCTCTTGGGGAACTGAAACAGGGCTTCCTAACGGTTGACTGGGGGTGGTACACCGATAAACTCATCTTT.

This clone was observed a handful of times. This chain joins TRDV1 and TRDJ1, with 9 bases fitting TRDD3. This CDR3 contains 19 residues. The trim removed 0 bases at V and 3 bases at J, leaving 14 bases unmatched. Germline loops: CDR1 TSWWSYY, CDR2 QGS. Here the CDR3 reads CALGELGVYWGTRPDKLIF. The CDR3 nucleotides are TGTGCTCTTGGGGAACTCGGGGTTTACTGGGGGACCCGCCCCGATAAACTCATCTTT.

The chain recombines TRDV1 with TRDJ1; 13 bases line up with TRDD3. Trimming at V came to 3 bases and at J to 2 bases, leaving 24 bases not matched to a gene. From germline, CDR1 is TSWWSYY and CDR2 QGS. CDR3 length: 23 residues. The CDR3 nucleotides read TGTGCTCTTGGGGATGGCTTCCTCGCGTACTGGGGGATACGCTCGTTTCGGACCGATAAACTCATCTTT. This encodes CALGDGFLAYWGIRSFRTDKLIF.

The chain joins TRDV1 to TRDJ1, with 11 nucleotides matching TRDD3. J gave up 1 base and V 3 bases, and 22 bases lay outside the gene matches. This CDR3 contains 22 residues. CDR1 and CDR2 (germline): TSWWSYY, QGS. In nucleotides, the CDR3 is TGTGCTCTTGGGGAGAACCTTCCTACGTGTGGGTGGGGGATACGGGGCACCGATAAACTCATCTTT. Protein: CALGENLPTCGWGIRGTDKLIF.